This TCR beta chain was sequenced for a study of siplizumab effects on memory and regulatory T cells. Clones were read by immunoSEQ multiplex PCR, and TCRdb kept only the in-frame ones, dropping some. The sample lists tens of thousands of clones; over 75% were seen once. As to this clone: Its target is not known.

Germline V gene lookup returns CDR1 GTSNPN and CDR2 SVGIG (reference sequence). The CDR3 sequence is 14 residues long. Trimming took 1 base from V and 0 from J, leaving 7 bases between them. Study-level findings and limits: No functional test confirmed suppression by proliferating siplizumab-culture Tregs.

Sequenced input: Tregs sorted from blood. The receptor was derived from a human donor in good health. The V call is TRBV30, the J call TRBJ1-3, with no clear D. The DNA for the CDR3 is TGTGCCTGGAGTGAACGGATCTCTGGAAACACCATATATTTT. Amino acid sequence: CAWSERISGNTIYF. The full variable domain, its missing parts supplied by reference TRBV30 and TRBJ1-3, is SQTIHQWPATLVQPVGSPLSLECTVEGTSNPNLYWYRQAAGRGLQLLFYSVGIGQISSEVPQNLSASRPQDRQFILSSKKLLLSDSGFYLCAWSERISGNTIYFGEGSWLTVV.